What follows are 31 T cell receptor beta chains derived from one specimen sequenced in a study of blood T cell repertoires in COVID-19. Clones were read by immunoSEQ multiplex PCR, and TCRdb kept only the in-frame ones, dropping some. The profile shows 65,000 to 80,000 clones, around 79% of them singletons. The sequencing input was peripheral blood. These receptors were obtained from a man in his fifties with acute or convalescent COVID-19.

V and J are TRBV28 and TRBJ2-3, with 7 bases aligning to TRBD1. CDR3 length equals 14 residues. Germline CDR1 reads MDHEN; CDR2 reads SYDVKM. Trimming cost V 6 bases and J 2 bases; bases outside gene matches: 5. This CDR3 is CASRGTVATDTQYF. CDR3 DNA sequence: TGTGCCAGCAGAGGGACAGTAGCCACAGATACGCAGTATTTT.

The chain links TRBV28 to TRBJ1-2; D is ambiguous. The germline V gene encodes CDR1 MDHEN and CDR2 SYDVKM. This CDR3 region has 17 residues. V lost 6 bases and J lost 4, with 24 bases in between. CDR3 DNA: TGTGCCAGCAGGACAAGCTCCGCCACCCTTACCCGCTATGGCTACACCTTC. Translated, it gives CASRTSSATLTRYGYTF.

This clone has a handful of counts. The chain carries TRBV5-1 and TRBJ1-6; TRBD1 matches at 11 bases. The CDR3 length is 18 residues. Trimming at V came to 4 bases and at J to 6 bases, leaving 12 bases not matched to a gene. Germline CDR1 and CDR2: SGHRS and YFSETQ. CDR3 DNA: TGCGCCAGCAGCCCGGCGGGGACAGGGGGTTCGAGTAATTCACCCCTCCACTTT. Translation: CASSPAGTGGSSNSPLHF.

The V call is TRBV3-1 (or the pseudogene TRBV3-2), the J call TRBJ2-7; 7 bases fit TRBD1. This CDR3 region has 14 residues. The trim removed 8 bases at V and 2 bases at J, leaving 9 bases unmatched. CDR1 and CDR2 (germline): LGHDT, YNNKEL (reference sequence). CDR3 nucleotide sequence: TGTGCCAGCGGGGACAGCCCTTACCCCTACGAGCAGTACTTC. Encoded protein: CASGDSPYPYEQYF.

CDR3 protein: CASSGGGPRAFF. CDR3 coding DNA: TGTGCCAGCAGCGGAGGGGGCCCCCGGGCTTTCTTT. The chain uses TRBV11-3 and TRBJ1-1; 7 positions match TRBD1. The CDR3 sequence is 12 residues long. Germline V gene data show CDR1 as SGHNT and CDR2 as YENEEA. The ends lost 5 bases at V and 11 bases at J; junction bases unmatched: 8.

This clone showed up just a few times. In nucleotides, the CDR3 is TGTGCCACCCGAGCGGTTCAGATGGAGACCCAGTACTTC. Amino acid sequence: CATRAVQMETQYF. The J gene is TRBJ2-5, the V gene TRBV12-3 or TRBV12-4; possibly TRBD2 for D (5 bases). V dropped 10 bases and J dropped 5 bases, with 17 bases sitting between them. The CDR3 is 13 amino acids.

The chain employs TRBV29-1 and TRBJ2-2; 7 bases are shared with TRBD2. Germline V lookup: CDR1 SQVTM, CDR2 ANQGSEA. The trim removed 7 bases at V and 3 bases at J, leaving 5 bases unmatched. The CDR3 has 13 residues. The CDR3: CSAREGDTGELFF. The CDR3 coding sequence is TGCAGCGCCAGGGAGGGCGACACCGGGGAGCTGTTTTTT.

The rearrangement uses TRBV6-6 and TRBJ2-7; 8 bases are a match to TRBD1. Germline trimming cut 6 bases from V and 3 bases from J; bases unmatched to any gene: 10. This CDR3 is built from 15 residues. Germline loops: CDR1 MNHNY, CDR2 SVGAGI (reference sequence). The CDR3 nucleotides read TGTGCCAGCAGCTTAACCCAGGGGGCCAACTACGAGCAGTACTTC. Residues: CASSLTQGANYEQYF.

This clone was seen more than once but under ten times. This chain connects TRBV2 to TRBJ1-4; D remains ambiguous. The germline V and J ends were trimmed by 4 bases and 4 bases, with 4 bases remaining between them. The V gene's germline CDR1 is SNHLY and CDR2 FYNNEI. CDR3 length: 12 amino acids. DNA of the CDR3: TGTGCCAGCAGTGGGAGTAATGAAAAACTGTTTTTT. This gives the protein CASSGSNEKLFF.

J is TRBJ1-2 and V is TRBV18, with D perhaps matching TRBD1 (6 bases). Trimming took 1 base from V and 8 from J, leaving 14 bases between them. Germline V gene data show CDR1 as KGHSH and CDR2 as LQKENI. The CDR3 contains 14 residues. As DNA, the CDR3 is TGTGCCAGCTCACCACTATCAGGGGTTGGGGGCTACACCTTC. Residues: CASSPLSGVGGYTF.

V gene TRBV7-3 combines with J gene TRBJ2-1, with TRBD2 matching 7 bases. The CDR3 contains 12 residues. Per the germline V gene, CDR1 is SGHTA and CDR2 is FQGTGA. V shed 0 bases and J 10 bases; nucleotides not matched to a gene: 0. The DNA of the CDR3 is TGTGCCAGCAGCTTAACGCGGGGGGAGCAGTTCTTC. It is translated as CASSLTRGEQFF.

This clone was seen more than once but under ten times. The rearrangement joins TRBV3-1 (or the pseudogene TRBV3-2) to TRBJ2-5, with a weak D call TRBD2 (5 bases). The V and J ends lost 1 base and 1 base respectively, with 13 bases between them. The germline gives CDR1 LGHDT, CDR2 YNNKEL (reference sequence). The CDR3 has 16 residues. CDR3 coding DNA: TGTGCCAGCAGCCAAGGGTACGGGCGGGCCCAAGAGACCCAGTACTTC. It yields the protein CASSQGYGRAQETQYF.

The chain employs TRBV11-3 and TRBJ2-2; D uncertain. CDR1 SGHNT and CDR2 YENEEA come from the germline V gene. CDR3 size: 14 residues. The ends were cut back, 3 bases at V and 3 bases at J, with 8 bases in the middle. CDR3 loop: CASSLAGHTGELFF. Written as DNA, the CDR3 is TGTGCCAGCAGCTTGGCAGGTCACACCGGGGAGCTGTTTTTT.

The V call is TRBV19, the J call TRBJ1-5; 10 bases agree with TRBD1. J lost 1 base, V lost 6 bases, and 9 bases had no gene match. CDR3 length: 17 residues. Germline V lookup: CDR1 LNHDA, CDR2 SQIVND (reference sequence). CDR3 DNA: TGTGCCAGTAGCGAAAACCGGGACAGGGGAAGCAATCAGCCCCAGCATTTT. Translation: CASSENRDRGSNQPQHF.

This clone was observed once. The CDR3 nucleotides are TGTGCCCTTAGATCAGGGGGACGTAATTCACCCCTCCACTTT. Protein product: CALRSGGRNSPLHF. The V and J genes are TRBV7-9 and TRBJ1-6; the match to TRBD1 covers 7 bases. The CDR3 extends over 14 amino acids. The V gene's germline CDR1 is SEHNR and CDR2 FQNEAQ (reference sequence). The ends lost 11 bases at V and 6 bases at J; junction bases unmatched: 10.

The V and J genes are TRBV5-5 and TRBJ1-1; D unclear. The V gene's germline CDR1 is SGHKS and CDR2 YYEKEE (reference sequence). The V end was cut by 4 bases, the J end by 5 bases, with 30 bases between. The CDR3 length is 19 residues. CDR3 in amino acids: CASSGRTEEGRSSSTEAFF. The CDR3 DNA follows: TGTGCCAGCAGCGGAAGGACCGAAGAAGGGAGGTCCTCTTCGACTGAAGCTTTCTTT.

V gene TRBV7-3 combines with J gene TRBJ1-1, with 8 nucleotides matching TRBD1. Losses at the gene ends were 5 bases for V and 1 base for J; bases not matched to a gene: 15. The germline CDR1 and CDR2 sequences are SGHTA and FQGTGA. The CDR3 spans 18 residues. The CDR3 bases are TGTGCCAGCAGCCCCCCCCAGGACAGGGCCGAAAAGAACACTGAAGCTTTCTTT. Translating it yields CASSPPQDRAEKNTEAFF.

The chain has TRBV29-1 and TRBJ1-2; 8 bases align to TRBD1. This CDR3 comprises 13 residues. Germline trimming cut 6 bases from V and 4 bases from J; bases unmatched to any gene: 7. CDR1 is SQVTM and CDR2 is ANQGSEA in the germline V gene. In nucleotides, the CDR3 is TGCAGCGTCGGACAGGGTGAACGCTATGGCTACACCTTC. It translates to CSVGQGERYGYTF.

This clone was counted once. The chain is built from TRBV6-4 and TRBJ2-1, with 8 bases that match TRBD2. V was clipped by 2 bases and J by 3 bases; unmatched bases: 3. CDR3 size: 15 residues. CDR1 and CDR2 (germline): MRHNA, SNTAGT. The chain's CDR3 is CASSDKAGDYNEQFF. The CDR3, as DNA: TGTGCCAGCAGTGACAAAGCGGGAGACTACAATGAGCAGTTCTTC.

The CDR3 protein is CASSLKRPGANVLTF. The CDR3 DNA reads as TGTGCCAGCAGCTTAAAGCGTCCTGGGGCCAACGTCCTGACTTTC. The V gene is TRBV7-3, the J gene TRBJ2-6, with D unresolved. Germline V gene sequence: CDR1 SGHTA, CDR2 FQGTGA. CDR3 length: 15 residues. V was clipped by 1 base and J by 2 bases, with 6 bases between them.

A few counts support this clone. The rearrangement uses TRBV28 and TRBJ2-7; weak D call: TRBD1 (6 bases). The CDR3 is 12 residues long. Germline-derived CDR1 and CDR2 are MDHEN and SYDVKM. Trimming stripped 7 bases from V and 5 bases from J, with 12 bases between. The CDR3 loop is CASTQGHHEQYF. DNA of the CDR3: TGTGCCAGCACCCAGGGACATCACGAGCAGTACTTC.

The chain uses TRBV4-1 and TRBJ1-5; D may be TRBD1 (6 bases). Germline V lookup: CDR1 MGHRA, CDR2 YSYEKL. Trimming removed 0 bases from V and 5 bases from J, with 11 bases in between. The length of the CDR3 is 15 residues. CDR3 amino acids: CASSQDLGGYQPQHF. Here the CDR3 DNA reads TGCGCCAGCAGCCAAGATCTTGGGGGCTATCAGCCCCAGCATTTT.

This chain connects TRBV27 to TRBJ2-2, with D possibly matching TRBD1 (6 bases). V dropped 6 bases and J dropped 7 bases, with 15 bases sitting between them. CDR3 size: 14 residues. CDR1 and CDR2 (germline): MNHEY, SMNVEV (reference sequence). CDR3 loop: CASSGQTKGGELFF. CDR3 DNA sequence: TGTGCCAGCAGCGGACAGACTAAGGGCGGGGAGCTGTTTTTT.

The chain employs TRBV27 and TRBJ2-7, with a possible D match to TRBD2 (6 bases). The CDR3 has 14 residues. The germline CDR1 and CDR2 sequences are MNHEY and SMNVEV (reference sequence). The V gene lost 2 bases and the J gene lost 3 bases, with 11 bases spanning the gap. CDR3 DNA: TGTGCCAGCAGTTTAAAGGGACTCTTCTACGAGCAGTACTTC. Translated: CASSLKGLFYEQYF.

V and J are TRBV5-4 and TRBJ2-4; 8 bases map to TRBD1. This CDR3 is 17 amino acids long. Looked up from germline, CDR1 is SGHNT and CDR2 is YYREEE (reference sequence). V trimming: 5 bases; J trimming: 0 bases; junction bases outside the gene matches: 10. The CDR3, as DNA: TGTGCCAGCAGTTCTGGATCAGGGGGCCTAGCCAAAAACATTCAGTACTTC. Amino acids: CASSSGSGGLAKNIQYF.

This clone was counted once. The chain links TRBV10-3 to TRBJ2-1; D is unresolved. V lost 3 bases, J lost 3 bases, and 6 bases lay in between. The CDR3 extends over 13 amino acids. Germline V CDR1 and CDR2: ENHRY, SYGVKD. The CDR3 reads CAISDTRYNEQFF. The CDR3 nucleotides are TGTGCCATCAGTGATACACGCTACAATGAGCAGTTCTTC.

The V gene is TRBV28, the J gene TRBJ2-7, with TRBD2 matching 13 bases. Germline loops: CDR1 MDHEN, CDR2 SYDVKM. The CDR3 extends over 16 amino acids. The V segment lost 3 bases and the J segment 5 bases; nucleotides outside the gene matches: 7. CDR3 coding DNA: TGTGCCAGCAGTTTGGAGACTAGCGGGAGGTACCACGAGCAGTACTTC. This encodes CASSLETSGRYHEQYF.

This clone was counted between two and nine times. The chain joins TRBV5-5 to TRBJ1-1; D unresolved. Germline loops: CDR1 SGHKS, CDR2 YYEKEE (reference sequence). V dropped 1 base and J dropped 6 bases, with 19 bases sitting between them. CDR3 length equals 16 residues. This chain's CDR3 is CASSLFAGLGGPEAFF. The CDR3 DNA reads TGTGCCAGCAGCTTGTTTGCGGGCCTCGGTGGCCCTGAAGCTTTCTTT.

This clone appeared a few times. The V and J genes are TRBV7-2 and TRBJ1-5, with 8 positions matching TRBD1. Germline V gene data show CDR1 as SGHTA and CDR2 as FQGNSA. V was pared by 7 bases and J by 7 bases, with 6 bases of the junction left unmatched. This CDR3 region has 13 residues. The CDR3 sequence: CASTMDREQPQHF. CDR3 sequence (DNA): TGTGCCAGCACCATGGACAGGGAACAGCCCCAGCATTTT.

This clone has just a few counts. The chain has TRBV5-4 and TRBJ2-7; D possibly corresponds to TRBD2 (5 bases). Per germline, CDR1 SGHNT and CDR2 YYREEE (reference sequence). Trimming took off 1 base at V and 7 bases at J, with 15 bases between the two ends. The CDR3 totals 14 residues. The CDR3 DNA follows: TGTGCCAGCAGCTTGCAGCTAGCAGTGGGGGAGCAGTACTTC. It encodes CASSLQLAVGEQYF.

This clone was observed once. The chain employs TRBV5-6 and TRBJ1-3; D remains ambiguous. Trimming pared 1 base from V and 4 bases from J, leaving 6 bases between. The CDR3 consists of 13 residues. Germline CDR1 SGHDT, CDR2 YYEEEE. The CDR3 DNA reads as TGTGCCAGCAGCTTGTTGTCGGGAAACACCATATATTTT. As protein: CASSLLSGNTIYF.